The 14 T cell receptor beta chains presented below share a single source sample, sequenced in a study of blood T cell repertoires in COVID-19. Sequencing was performed with immunoSEQ multiplex PCR; in TCRdb, only in-frame clones are kept and a portion is missing. Here the sample spans approximately 270,000 clones, 70% to 90% being singletons. The sample taken for sequencing was peripheral blood. The origin of the receptors is a man younger than 30 with active or convalescent COVID-19.

V usage is TRBV15 and J usage is TRBJ1-4, with D hard to call. This CDR3 has 18 amino acids. CDR1 is LNHNV and CDR2 is YYDKDF in the germline V gene (reference sequence). V was trimmed by 3 bases and J by 2 bases, leaving 19 bases between them. In DNA form, the CDR3 reads TGTGCCACCAGCAGGAAACCGTACTCAGGCGCCACTAATGAAAAACTGTTTTTT. This translates into CATSRKPYSGATNEKLFF.

This clone has only a few counts. V usage is TRBV4-1 and J usage is TRBJ2-7; 11 bases agree with TRBD2. Germline V lookup: CDR1 MGHRA, CDR2 YSYEKL. The CDR3 is made up of 16 amino acids. J was trimmed by 2 bases and V by 3 bases; bases with no gene match: 6. Here the CDR3 reads CASSHPLAGGPYEQYF. Here the CDR3 DNA reads TGCGCCAGCAGCCACCCTCTAGCGGGGGGCCCCTACGAGCAGTACTTC.

This clone was counted a few times. V gene TRBV30 combines with J gene TRBJ1-2; D ambiguous. CDR3 length: 11 amino acids. Germline CDR1 GTSNPN, CDR2 SVGIG (reference sequence). V was pared by 0 bases and J by 7 bases, with 6 bases between. The DNA for the CDR3 is TGTGCCTGGAGTGTTGGGAGTGGCTACACCTTC. Its translation is CAWSVGSGYTF.

The V gene is TRBV28, the J gene TRBJ1-2; D may be TRBD1 (6 bases). This CDR3 is 13 amino acids long. V lost 7 bases, J lost 1 base, and 10 bases lay in between. Germline V gene data show CDR1 as MDHEN and CDR2 as SYDVKM. The CDR3 DNA sequence: TGTGCCAGCATAAAGGACAGTAACTATGGCTACACCTTC. Translating it yields CASIKDSNYGYTF.

J is TRBJ2-5 and V is TRBV4-1; TRBD2 agrees at 12 bases. Trimming took 3 bases from V and 5 from J; bases not matched to a gene: 7. Germline assignment: CDR1 MGHRA and CDR2 YSYEKL. The CDR3 is 16 residues long. CDR3: CASSHSSSGGAETQYF. DNA for the CDR3: TGCGCCAGCAGCCACTCCTCTAGCGGGGGGGCGGAGACCCAGTACTTC.

V usage is TRBV11-2 and J usage is TRBJ2-7; a possible D gene is TRBD2 (6 bases). Germline values: CDR1 SGHAT, CDR2 FQNNGV. The V end lost 0 bases, the J end lost 2 bases, and 14 bases lay between the germline ends. CDR3 size: 16 residues. CDR3 nucleotide sequence: TGTGCCAGCAGCTTAGAGGCCGGGACTCATGCCTACGAGCAGTACTTC. This translates into CASSLEAGTHAYEQYF.

This chain links TRBV29-1 with TRBJ2-7, with 7 bases lining up with TRBD2. The V and J ends lost 2 bases and 4 bases, in that order; junction bases with no gene match: 11. The length of the CDR3 is 15 residues. Germline CDR1 and CDR2: SQVTM and ANQGSEA. The CDR3 DNA is TGCAGCGTTGAAAGGAGGGAGGGGAAATTATACGAGCAGTACTTC. Its translation: CSVERREGKLYEQYF.

This rearrangement joins TRBV11-2 to TRBJ1-1, with a tentative D call TRBD1 (5 bases). This CDR3 comprises 13 residues. In germline, CDR1 is SGHAT, CDR2 FQNNGV. Trimming left V 8 bases short and J 4 bases short, with 14 bases between. CDR3 coding DNA: TGTGCCAGCCCCGGGGGGATGGCCACTGAAGCTTTCTTT. Residues: CASPGGMATEAFF.

This clone was seen more than once but under ten times. V gene TRBV11-2 combines with J gene TRBJ2-2, with TRBD2 identical over 15 bases. CDR1 is SGHAT, CDR2 FQNNGV, per germline. The J segment lost 5 bases and the V segment lost 5 bases, leaving 3 bases of the junction unmatched. The CDR3 sequence is 16 residues long. DNA of the CDR3: TGTGCCAGCAGCCCGGGACTAGCGGGAGGAACCGGGGAGCTGTTTTTT. Residues: CASSPGLAGGTGELFF.

The V and J genes are TRBV28 and TRBJ2-1; D is undetermined. This CDR3 is 10 amino acids long. Trimming left V 2 bases short and J 10 bases short, with 3 bases between. Germline loops: CDR1 MDHEN, CDR2 SYDVKM. The CDR3 here is CASSLQEQFF. Written as DNA, the CDR3 is TGTGCCAGCAGTTTACAAGAGCAGTTCTTC.

The genes are TRBV4-1 and TRBJ2-1; D gene uncertain. Germline CDR1 and CDR2: MGHRA and YSYEKL. With 3 bases removed from V and 4 bases from J, the gap between germline ends came to 10 bases. The CDR3 is made up of 14 amino acids. CDR3 in DNA: TGCGCCAGCAGCCATACCACAGAGTACAATGAGCAGTTCTTC. Its protein product is CASSHTTEYNEQFF.

This clone came up a few times. The chain is built from TRBV20-1 and TRBJ1-5; D remains unclear. The V end was cut by 3 bases, the J end by 5 bases, with 26 bases between. The CDR3 loop spans 18 amino acids. CDR1 and CDR2 (germline): DFQATT, SNEGSKA (reference sequence). The CDR3 reads CSASRLPFMEGIYQPQHF. DNA for the CDR3: TGCAGTGCTAGTCGATTGCCCTTCATGGAGGGAATCTATCAGCCCCAGCATTTT.

This clone has only a few counts. The rearrangement uses TRBV28 and TRBJ1-1, with D hard to call. The CDR3 sequence is 12 residues long. Germline lookup yields CDR1 MDHEN and CDR2 SYDVKM. V was shortened by 2 bases and J by 9 bases, with 10 bases between the two germline ends. The CDR3 protein is CASSLDLRKAFF. CDR3 nucleotide sequence: TGTGCCAGCAGTTTAGATTTGAGGAAAGCTTTCTTT.

The rearrangement links TRBV28 to TRBJ1-1, with 7 nucleotides matching TRBD1. The CDR3 spans 15 residues. Germline CDR1 reads MDHEN; CDR2 reads SYDVKM. V lost 1 base and J lost 1; bases outside the gene matches: 3. The CDR3 DNA reads TGTGCCAGCAGTTTATTGGACAGGCAGAACACTGAAGCTTTCTTT. This encodes CASSLLDRQNTEAFF.